The entry below describes one TCR beta chain. Antigen specificity is unknown. The use of a sample-barcoded 5' primer and a J-beta primer mix characterized a second PCR of about 7 to 12 cycles. Each CDR3 protein gets one entry after TCRdb re-called the 5' RACE reads with MiXCR. Of approximately 320,000 distinct CDR3 sequences listed, 25% to 30% are singletons. This CDR3 is built from 13 residues. V was pared by 7 bases and J by 5 bases, with 7 bases of the junction left unmatched. The germline gives CDR1 SNHLY, CDR2 FYNNEI. The source of the sample is a study of blood T cells in healthy people across ages. The study's findings and limits: Calculation of diversity from one million T cells yielded estimates considered to be underestimates.

The sequenced sample was blood. The chain employs TRBV2 and TRBJ2-5; 7 nucleotides agree with TRBD1. The origin of this receptor is a woman aged 70-85 years in good health. The CDR3 reads CASTRTGRETQYF. CDR3 in DNA: TGTGCCAGCACCAGGACAGGACGGGAGACCCAGTACTTC.